The 24 T cell receptor beta chains listed next were all sequenced from one sample in a study of memory CD4+ T cells and cytomegalovirus serostatus. Measured with immunoSEQ multiplex PCR; TCRdb has only the in-frame clones, and not every one. The table has 70,000 to 95,000 clones, 65% to 85% seen once; the top ten hold around 0.78%. The sort gate was single viable CD3+CD4+CD8-CD45RO+ cells for memory CD4+ T cells. The material sequenced was memory CD4+ T cells from blood. The receptors stem from an adult in good health and CMV-seronegative.

The chain employs TRBV5-4 and TRBJ1-2; D gene uncertain. The CDR3 totals 13 residues. Germline V gene data show CDR1 as SGHNT and CDR2 as YYREEE (reference sequence). V was trimmed by 3 bases and J by 4 bases, leaving 10 bases between them. The CDR3: CASSSATSYGYTF. The CDR3 bases are TGTGCCAGCAGCTCAGCGACAAGCTATGGCTACACCTTC.

This sequence joins TRBV18 and TRBJ1-5, with 9 nucleotides matching TRBD1. V dropped 3 bases and J dropped 4; count of bases not matched to a gene: 4. The CDR3 is 15 amino acids. CDR1 and CDR2 from the germline V gene are KGHSH and LQKENI. CDR3 nucleotide sequence: TGTGCCAGCTCACCTTCGGACAGGGGTAATCAGCCCCAGCATTTT. Residues: CASSPSDRGNQPQHF. Full variable domain (missing parts from reference TRBV18 and TRBJ1-5): NAGVMQNPRHLVRRRGQEARLRCSPMKGHSHVYWYRQLPEEGLKFMVYLQKENIIDESGMPKERFSAEFPKEGPSILRIQQVVRGDSAAYFCASSPSDRGNQPQHFGDGTRLSIL.

This clone was counted a single time. The genes are TRBV7-3 and TRBJ1-1, with D unresolved. V lost 0 bases to trimming and J lost 2 bases, with 10 bases between them. This CDR3 contains 15 residues. The germline gives CDR1 SGHTA, CDR2 FQGTGA. The CDR3 spells CASSLTVPSNTEAFF. The DNA for the CDR3 is TGTGCCAGCAGCTTAACAGTTCCGTCCAACACTGAAGCTTTCTTT.

The chain carries TRBV5-6 and TRBJ2-3; D is undetermined. Trimming left V 0 bases short and J 4 bases short, with 12 bases between. Germline V gives CDR1 SGHDT, CDR2 YYEEEE. This CDR3 has 15 amino acids. The CDR3 nucleotides are TGTGCCAGCAGCTTGGTTGGGGTGGCCGCAGATACGCAGTATTTT. Amino acid sequence: CASSLVGVAADTQYF.

V usage is TRBV6-5 and J usage is TRBJ2-1; 8 bases fit TRBD2. The CDR3 loop spans 15 amino acids. V lost 6 bases to trimming and J lost 0 bases; unmatched junction nucleotides: 4. In germline, CDR1 is MNHEY, CDR2 SVGAGI. CDR3 in DNA: TGTGCCAGCAGCCGGGGGGGGAGCTCCTACAATGAGCAGTTCTTC. Translated, it gives CASSRGGSSYNEQFF.

V is TRBV7-9 and J is TRBJ2-5; no reliable D call. The V end lost 4 bases, the J end lost 5 bases, and 8 bases lay between the germline ends. The CDR3 is 12 amino acids. The germline V gene encodes CDR1 SEHNR and CDR2 FQNEAQ (reference sequence). The CDR3 sequence: CASSSAYETQYF. CDR3 DNA sequence: TGTGCCAGCAGCTCCGCCTATGAGACCCAGTACTTC.

This clone was counted only a few times. The chain recombines TRBV6-1 with TRBJ1-6; 7 bases align to TRBD1. Germline CDR1 MNHNS, CDR2 SASEGT. The CDR3 is made up of 14 amino acids. V dropped 4 bases and J dropped 7; count of bases not matched to a gene: 4. This chain's CDR3 is CASSGRDRNSPLHF. CDR3 coding DNA: TGTGCCAGCAGTGGCCGGGACAGAAATTCACCCCTCCACTTT.

This clone occurred a few times. The DNA for the CDR3 is TGTGCCAGCAGTTTCCGGATCTCTGGAAACACCATATATTTT. It encodes CASSFRISGNTIYF. J is TRBJ1-3 and V is TRBV28; no clear D. V was cut by 3 bases and J by 0 bases, with 6 bases left in between. This CDR3 comprises 14 residues. Looked up from germline, CDR1 is MDHEN and CDR2 is SYDVKM.

As for this clone: Germline is not matched at one junction end, which may reflect a read error. The J gene is TRBJ2-7, the V gene TRBV15; TRBD1 matches 8 bases. The CDR3 extends over 16 amino acids. Germline CDR1 is LNHNV and CDR2 is YYDKDF (reference sequence). The CDR3 bases are TGTGCCACCAGCACCCGGACAGGGATGAGCTCCTACGAGCAGCACTTC. Translating gives CATSTRTGMSSYEQHF.

The rearrangement uses TRBV10-3 and TRBJ2-5; 7 positions agree with TRBD2. CDR3 length: 14 amino acids. CDR1 is ENHRY and CDR2 is SYGVKD in the germline V gene. J lost 1 base, V lost 4 bases, and 3 bases had no gene match. CDR3 residues: CAISGGGSQETQYF. DNA of the CDR3: TGTGCCATCAGTGGGGGGGGGAGCCAAGAGACCCAGTACTTC.

The V call is TRBV30, the J call TRBJ2-6; D not resolved. CDR1 and CDR2 (germline): GTSNPN, SVGIG (reference sequence). Trimming pared 2 bases from V and 0 bases from J, leaving 11 bases between. This CDR3 contains 16 residues. CDR3 nucleotides: TGTGCCTGGAGTCCCCGTTTCAGCTCTGGGGCCAACGTCCTGACTTTC. Protein: CAWSPRFSSGANVLTF.

The chain is built from TRBV10-3 and TRBJ1-5, with 8 nucleotides matching TRBD1. The germline CDR1 and CDR2 sequences are ENHRY and SYGVKD. The CDR3 length is 17 residues. The junction had 10 bases not matched to a gene; V was cut back by 4 bases and J by 2 bases. CDR3 residues: CAISGKPGGDGNQPQHF. The CDR3 bases are TGTGCCATCAGTGGTAAACCAGGGGGCGACGGCAATCAGCCCCAGCATTTT.

The chain carries TRBV4-3 and TRBJ2-3, with TRBD1 matching over 9 bases. The germline V gene has CDR1 LGHNA and CDR2 YSLEER. The CDR3 length is 15 residues. J was trimmed by 6 bases and V by 2 bases; bases with no gene match: 6. For the CDR3, the DNA is TGCGCCAGCAGCCAAAATACAGGGGGCGCGGATACGCAGTATTTT. It codes for CASSQNTGGADTQYF.

This chain connects TRBV27 to TRBJ2-7, with D perhaps TRBD2 (6 bases). Germline V gene lookup returns CDR1 MNHEY and CDR2 SMNVEV (reference sequence). CDR3 length equals 15 residues. Trimming stripped 0 bases from V and 4 bases from J, with 13 bases between. The CDR3 spells CASSLSGGAEYEQYF. In DNA, the CDR3 is TGTGCCAGCAGTTTATCTGGCGGGGCGGAATACGAGCAGTACTTC.

This clone was seen a handful of times. The chain is built from TRBV28 and TRBJ1-1; D unresolved. The CDR3 spans 13 residues. V lost 7 bases and J 1 base, leaving 10 bases between the germline ends. Germline-derived CDR1 and CDR2 are MDHEN and SYDVKM. CDR3 sequence reads: CASTSPGNTEAFF. The DNA for the CDR3 is TGTGCCAGCACCTCCCCCGGGAACACTGAAGCTTTCTTT.

The V and J genes are TRBV30 and TRBJ1-3; 10 nucleotides match TRBD1. CDR1 and CDR2 (germline): GTSNPN, SVGIG (reference sequence). V was pared by 4 bases and J by 2 bases, with 8 bases of the junction left unmatched. This CDR3 contains 16 residues. The CDR3 loop reads CAWKMGQGRPGNTIYF. The CDR3 nucleotides read TGTGCCTGGAAGATGGGACAGGGGCGTCCTGGAAACACCATATATTTT.

The V gene is TRBV5-5, the J gene TRBJ1-5; 8 bases match TRBD1. Germline values: CDR1 SGHKS, CDR2 YYEKEE (reference sequence). The CDR3 spans 15 residues. V trimming: 0 bases; J trimming: 4 bases; junction bases outside the gene matches: 3. The CDR3 sequence is CASSLEGTGNQPQHF. CDR3 nucleotide sequence: TGTGCCAGCAGCTTGGAAGGGACAGGTAATCAGCCCCAGCATTTT.

The chain has TRBV5-4 and TRBJ2-2; D remains ambiguous. Germline CDR1 SGHNT, CDR2 YYREEE (reference sequence). This CDR3 spans 14 amino acids. Trimming left V 0 bases short and J 3 bases short, with 6 bases between. CDR3 sequence: CASSLGKDTGELFF. The CDR3 nucleotides are TGTGCCAGCAGCTTGGGAAAGGACACCGGGGAGCTGTTTTTT.

The rearrangement joins TRBV6-1 to TRBJ2-2; 10 nucleotides agree with TRBD2. With 2 bases clipped from V and 0 bases from J, the junction kept 6 bases outside the gene matches. Germline lookup yields CDR1 MNHNS and CDR2 SASEGT. This CDR3 comprises 18 residues. The CDR3 nucleotides are TGTGCCAGCAGTGAAAGCTTAGGACTAGCGGCGAACACCGGGGAGCTGTTTTTT. This gives the protein CASSESLGLAANTGELFF.

The sample holds a few counts of this clone. CDR3 region: CASSRRQITNTEAFF. Here the CDR3 DNA reads TGTGCCAGTAGTAGAAGACAGATTACGAACACTGAAGCTTTCTTT. This chain joins TRBV19 and TRBJ1-1; D is possibly TRBD1 (5 bases). The CDR3 has 15 residues. The germline gives CDR1 LNHDA, CDR2 SQIVND (reference sequence). Trimming pared 4 bases from V and 1 base from J, leaving 13 bases between.

This rearrangement joins TRBV27 to TRBJ2-7; D ambiguous. Per germline, CDR1 MNHEY and CDR2 SMNVEV (reference sequence). Trimming shortened V by 2 bases and J by 0 bases, and 5 bases separated the two germline ends. The length of the CDR3 is 13 residues. Here the CDR3 reads CASSLDNSYEQYF. The CDR3 DNA is TGTGCCAGCAGTTTAGACAACTCCTACGAGCAGTACTTC.

This clone occurred once. The V gene is TRBV5-6, the J gene TRBJ2-7, with a weak D call TRBD1 (5 bases). V lost 1 base and J 2 bases, leaving 7 bases between the germline ends. The CDR3 loop spans 13 amino acids. Germline V gene sequence: CDR1 SGHDT, CDR2 YYEEEE. The CDR3 sequence is CASSLQGTYEQYF. The CDR3 DNA reads TGTGCCAGCAGCTTGCAGGGTACCTACGAGCAGTACTTC.

Details on this clone: One end of the junction does not line up with germline, which may come from a read error. The V gene is TRBV29-1, the J gene TRBJ1-1; D remains ambiguous. The V gene's germline CDR1 is SQVTM and CDR2 ANQGSEA. The CDR3 is made up of 12 amino acids. The CDR3 region is CSVDSQNSEAFF. CDR3 DNA: TGCAGCGTTGATAGCCAAAACAGTGAAGCTTTCTTT.

The chain joins TRBV5-1 to TRBJ2-5; D gene unclear. Trimming removed 0 bases from V and 2 bases from J, with 8 bases in between. The CDR3 length is 14 residues. The germline V gene has CDR1 SGHRS and CDR2 YFSETQ. CDR3 nucleotides: TGCGCCAGCAGCTTGGAGGGTCTACAAGAGACCCAGTACTTC. It yields the protein CASSLEGLQETQYF.